Shown below are 31 T cell receptor beta chains from a single sample sequenced in a study of the immune and genomic landscape of osteosarcoma (dated by TCRdb to the early 2020s). The library was made by the immunoSEQ multiplex PCR assay. TCRdb mirrors the immuneACCESS table, restricted to in-frame sequences. Some clones are absent from its copies; in checked studies, under half trace to an unresolved V gene, and the reason for the others is unknown. For this sample there are around 4,600 clones; 60% to 80% appear just once. Clones ranked in the top ten supply roughly a sixth of the sample. Specimens were post-treatment primary, local recurrence and metastasis tumors from poor-prognosis patients. The material sequenced was osteosarcoma tumor tissue from the femur. The source is a human donor with osteosarcoma.

The chain joins TRBV5-4 to TRBJ2-7; 7 nucleotides match TRBD2. Germline V lookup: CDR1 SGHNT, CDR2 YYREEE (reference sequence). CDR3 length: 14 amino acids. V shed 2 bases, J shed 5 bases, and the junction held 7 bases outside the gene matches. The CDR3 coding sequence is TGTGCCAGCAGCTTCCTCCTGGGAGGGAACGAGCAGTACTTC. Translation gives CASSFLLGGNEQYF.

This clone has only one observation. This chain uses TRBV6-6 with TRBJ2-2, with D maybe TRBD1 (6 bases). The V gene's germline CDR1 is MNHNY and CDR2 SVGAGI (reference sequence). CDR3 length: 14 residues. V was cut by 1 base and J by 4 bases, with 7 bases left in between. The CDR3 nucleotides read TGTGCCAGCAGTTACTTAGGGGGCACCGGGGAGCTGTTTTTT. Translation: CASSYLGGTGELFF.

This clone was seen only a few times. V gene TRBV5-1 combines with J gene TRBJ1-2; TRBD1 matches 9 bases. Germline CDR1 reads SGHRS; CDR2 reads YFSETQ. J lost 4 bases, V lost 0 bases, and 7 bases had no gene match. The CDR3 spans 16 residues. CDR3 region: CASSLEPGQGTYGYTF. The DNA for the CDR3 is TGCGCCAGCAGCTTGGAACCGGGACAGGGAACCTATGGCTACACCTTC.

The rearrangement links TRBV7-9 to TRBJ2-7; weak D call: TRBD1 (6 bases). V lost 4 bases, J lost 2 bases, and 15 bases lay in between. CDR1 and CDR2 (germline): SEHNR, FQNEAQ (reference sequence). The length of the CDR3 is 15 residues. The CDR3 protein is CASSSPETGTYEQYF. CDR3 nucleotides: TGTGCCAGCAGCTCCCCGGAGACAGGCACCTACGAGCAGTACTTC.

V is TRBV10-1 and J is TRBJ2-2; 8 nucleotides agree with TRBD1. CDR1 and CDR2 from the germline V gene are WNHNN and SYGVQD (reference sequence). The CDR3 has 16 residues. Unmatched junction bases numbered 15, after V lost 9 bases and J lost 6 bases. CDR3 residues: CASTKGTTGVAGELFF. Written as DNA, the CDR3 is TGCGCCAGTACAAAGGGGACGACAGGGGTTGCCGGGGAGCTGTTTTTT.

The V call is TRBV9, the J call TRBJ2-3; D could derive from TRBD1 or TRBD2 (5 bases each). Trimming shortened V by 5 bases and J by 0 bases, and 13 bases separated the two germline ends. This CDR3 has 15 amino acids. Per the germline V gene, CDR1 is SGDLS and CDR2 is YYNGEE. This CDR3 reads CASSPGWGSTDTQYF. DNA of the CDR3: TGTGCCAGCAGTCCTGGATGGGGGAGCACAGATACGCAGTATTTT. Looking up the rest from reference TRBV9 and TRBJ2-3 gives the full variable domain: DSGVTQTPKHLITATGQRVTLRCSPRSGDLSVYWYQQSLDQGLQFLIQYYNGEERAKGNILERFSAQQFPDLHSELNLSSLELGDSALYFCASSPGWGSTDTQYFGPGTRLTVL.

The chain uses TRBV7-8 and TRBJ2-7; TRBD2 matches at 10 bases. The CDR3 covers 15 residues. Losses at the gene ends were 4 bases for V and 3 bases for J; bases not matched to a gene: 6. In germline, CDR1 is SGHVS, CDR2 FQNEAQ. CDR3: CASSYTAGGSYEQYF. The CDR3, as DNA: TGTGCCAGCAGCTACACAGCGGGAGGGAGCTACGAGCAGTACTTC.

The chain is built from TRBV5-4 and TRBJ1-4, with D possibly matching TRBD1 (6 bases). Deletions cut 1 base from V and 6 bases from J, with 10 bases between. Germline V gene sequence: CDR1 SGHNT, CDR2 YYREEE (reference sequence). This CDR3 region has 14 residues. DNA of the CDR3: TGTGCCAGCAGCTTGAGGGGGACTGATGAAAAACTGTTTTTT. This translates into CASSLRGTDEKLFF.

The chain employs TRBV21-1 and TRBJ2-1. TRBV21-1 is a known pseudogene. CDR3 length: 9 residues. The CDR3 DNA reads TGTGCCAGCAAGAATGAGCAGTTCTTC. Its translation is CASKNEQFF.

The chain combines TRBV6-6 with TRBJ1-5; TRBD1 might be the D (5 bases). This CDR3 has 15 amino acids. With 8 bases removed from V and 7 bases from J, the gap between germline ends came to 21 bases. Germline values: CDR1 MNHNY, CDR2 SVGAGI (reference sequence). The CDR3 protein is CASSPRGESNQPQHF. The CDR3 nucleotides read TGTGCCAGCTCACCCCGGGGCGAAAGTAACCAGCCCCAGCATTTT.

This chain joins TRBV29-1 and TRBJ2-7; TRBD1 might be the D (5 bases). The CDR3 runs to 13 residues. V lost 7 bases to trimming and J lost 0 bases, with 13 bases between them. The germline CDR1 and CDR2 sequences are SQVTM and ANQGSEA. The CDR3 sequence: CSARLDSSYEQYF. The CDR3 bases are TGCAGCGCTCGTCTAGACAGCTCCTACGAGCAGTACTTC.

This clone showed up just a few times. V is TRBV5-1 and J is TRBJ2-7; 13 nucleotides match TRBD2. After removal of 2 bases from V and 4 bases from J, the junction contained 3 bases not matched to a gene. Germline CDR1 reads SGHRS; CDR2 reads YFSETQ. The CDR3 has 15 residues. The DNA for the CDR3 is TGCGCCAGCAGCTTCGGACTAGCGGGAGATTACGAGCAGTACTTC. It translates to CASSFGLAGDYEQYF.

The V gene is TRBV4-1, the J gene TRBJ1-3; TRBD1 aligns across 9 bases. The J segment lost 2 bases and the V segment lost 4 bases, leaving 3 bases of the junction unmatched. The CDR3 consists of 15 residues. The V gene's germline CDR1 is MGHRA and CDR2 YSYEKL. The CDR3 nucleotides are TGCGCCAGCAGCCTACGACAGGGGGCTGGAAACACCATATATTTT. The encoded protein is CASSLRQGAGNTIYF.

The rearrangement uses TRBV9 and TRBJ1-2; D is possibly TRBD1 (5 bases). Looked up from germline, CDR1 is SGDLS and CDR2 is YYNGEE. V lost 3 bases to trimming and J lost 4 bases, with 10 bases between them. This CDR3 comprises 13 residues. This CDR3 is CASSGQGPYGYTF. In DNA, the CDR3 is TGTGCCAGCAGCGGTCAGGGTCCCTATGGCTACACCTTC.

The chain carries TRBV30 and TRBJ2-7; possibly TRBD1 for D (6 bases). The length of the CDR3 is 11 residues. Trimming shortened V by 2 bases and J by 6 bases, and 8 bases separated the two germline ends. Germline V gene sequence: CDR1 GTSNPN, CDR2 SVGIG (reference sequence). CDR3 protein: CAWSQDSEQYF. Written as DNA, the CDR3 is TGTGCCTGGAGTCAGGACAGCGAGCAGTACTTC. The entire variable domain, with the rest obtained from reference TRBV30 and TRBJ2-7, is as follows: SQTIHQWPATLVQPVGSPLSLECTVEGTSNPNLYWYRQAAGRGLQLLFYSVGIGQISSEVPQNLSASRPQDRQFILSSKKLLLSDSGFYLCAWSQDSEQYFGPGTRLTVT.

This clone was counted a single time. The chain combines TRBV2 with TRBJ2-5, with unresolved D. CDR1 is SNHLY, CDR2 FYNNEI, per germline. This CDR3 comprises 14 residues. V lost 5 bases and J 9 bases, leaving 19 bases between the germline ends. The DNA for the CDR3 is TGTGCCAGCAGTTACCGGGCCTCCTTTCCGGCCCAGTACTTC. It encodes CASSYRASFPAQYF.

The rearrangement uses TRBV5-5 and TRBJ2-3; no clear D. CDR3 length: 12 residues. Per germline, CDR1 SGHKS and CDR2 YYEKEE (reference sequence). V lost 5 bases and J 3 bases, leaving 7 bases between the germline ends. The CDR3 DNA reads as TGTGCCAGCAGTCCCGGAACAGATACGCAGTATTTT. It translates to CASSPGTDTQYF.

The genes are TRBV5-1 and TRBJ2-7; possible D gene TRBD2, 5 bases. Trimming took 2 bases from V and 3 from J, leaving 6 bases between them. This CDR3 is 12 amino acids long. Germline CDR1 reads SGHRS; CDR2 reads YFSETQ. CDR3 coding DNA: TGCGCCAGCAGCTTCGAGGGCTACGAGCAGTACTTC. Translation: CASSFEGYEQYF.

The chain couples TRBV7-2 to TRBJ2-2, with D hard to call. Germline assignment: CDR1 SGHTA and CDR2 FQGNSA. V lost 2 bases, J lost 1 base, and 5 bases lay in between. The CDR3 runs 14 residues. The CDR3 here is CASSLYRNTGELFF. The CDR3 DNA sequence: TGTGCCAGCAGCTTATACAGGAACACCGGGGAGCTGTTTTTT.

The chain employs TRBV6-1 and TRBJ2-3; D remains ambiguous. CDR1 is MNHNS, CDR2 SASEGT, per germline. Trimming shortened V by 3 bases and J by 0 bases, and 10 bases separated the two germline ends. This CDR3 has 15 amino acids. CDR3 sequence reads: CASSDSRWSTDTQYF. The CDR3 nucleotides are TGTGCCAGCAGTGATTCACGGTGGAGCACAGATACGCAGTATTTT.

V and J are TRBV6-5 and TRBJ1-1, with TRBD1 matching over 7 bases. Trimming at V came to 6 bases and at J to 1 base, leaving 5 bases not matched to a gene. Germline V gene sequence: CDR1 MNHEY, CDR2 SVGAGI. The CDR3 is 14 residues long. The CDR3 here is CASSSGQSNTEAFF. The CDR3, as DNA: TGTGCCAGCAGCTCGGGACAGTCGAACACTGAAGCTTTCTTT.

The genes are TRBV5-1 and TRBJ2-2; no definite D call. V gave up 4 bases and J gave up 7 bases, with 8 bases separating them. The CDR3 loop spans 12 amino acids. CDR1 and CDR2 (germline): SGHRS, YFSETQ. In nucleotides, the CDR3 is TGCGCCAGCAGCAGTGTGGTCGGGGAGCTGTTTTTT. Translated, it gives CASSSVVGELFF.

V gene TRBV6-5 combines with J gene TRBJ2-7; D might be TRBD2 (6 bases). The length of the CDR3 is 15 residues. With 2 bases removed from V and 4 bases from J, the gap between germline ends came to 15 bases. CDR1 MNHEY and CDR2 SVGAGI come from the germline V gene. The CDR3 here is CASSYGGSGWYEQYF. The CDR3 DNA reads TGTGCCAGCAGTTACGGGGGGAGTGGGTGGTACGAGCAGTACTTC.

This chain uses TRBV18 with TRBJ2-7; D may be TRBD1 or TRBD2 (6 bases each). The germline gives CDR1 KGHSH, CDR2 LQKENI. The CDR3 is 16 residues long. The ends were cut back, 3 bases at V and 6 bases at J, with 21 bases in the middle. The CDR3, as DNA: TGTGCCAGCTCACCCCAAAAGGGGGGTTCAACGGCCGAGCAGTACTTC. Amino acids: CASSPQKGGSTAEQYF.

The V call is TRBV7-9, the J call TRBJ1-5; D call uncertain. The V end was cut by 4 bases, the J end by 5 bases, with 9 bases between. This CDR3 spans 13 amino acids. Germline CDR1 reads SEHNR; CDR2 reads FQNEAQ (reference sequence). The CDR3 DNA reads as TGTGCCAGCAGCTCTTTGGCCGATCAGCCCCAGCATTTT. Its translation is CASSSLADQPQHF.

Only one count was recorded for this clone. J is TRBJ2-7 and V is TRBV28, with 9 bases that match TRBD2. The J segment lost 0 bases and the V segment lost 1 base, leaving 10 bases of the junction unmatched. Germline V lookup: CDR1 MDHEN, CDR2 SYDVKM. The CDR3 totals 18 residues. CDR3: CASSLSWTSVLTSYEQYF. CDR3 coding DNA: TGTGCCAGCAGTTTATCTTGGACTAGCGTCCTCACCTCCTACGAGCAGTACTTC.

This clone appeared once. The chain uses TRBV6-5 and TRBJ2-1; TRBD1 is a possible D gene (6 bases). The CDR3 is 15 residues long. Looked up from germline, CDR1 is MNHEY and CDR2 is SVGAGI. Trimming took off 0 bases at V and 7 bases at J, with 13 bases between the two ends. DNA for the CDR3: TGTGCCAGCAGTTACTCGACAGGTCGACCAAATGAGCAGTTCTTC. Translated: CASSYSTGRPNEQFF.

This chain uses TRBV14 with TRBJ1-1, with 9 bases lining up with TRBD1. The junction had 5 bases not matched to a gene; V was cut back by 4 bases and J by 5 bases. CDR1 and CDR2 (germline): SGHDN, FVKESK. The CDR3 is 14 amino acids. CDR3 region: CASSLRQGVTEAFF. DNA for the CDR3: TGTGCCAGCAGCCTTCGACAGGGGGTGACTGAAGCTTTCTTT.

The chain uses TRBV7-9 and TRBJ2-1; 16 nucleotides match TRBD2. V lost 0 bases and J lost 8; bases outside the gene matches: 10. The CDR3 has 19 residues. The germline gives CDR1 SEHNR, CDR2 FQNEAQ (reference sequence). The CDR3 DNA reads TGTGCCAGCAGCTTAGCTTTTGGGACTAGCGGGAGGGCCCTCGATGAGCAGTTCTTC. It codes for CASSLAFGTSGRALDEQFF.

The chain has TRBV20-1 and TRBJ2-1; D not certain. Trimming took 5 bases from V and 4 from J, leaving 6 bases between them. Germline CDR1 DFQATT, CDR2 SNEGSKA (reference sequence). The CDR3 length is 11 residues. CDR3 DNA sequence: TGCAGTGCTCGTCCGTACAATGAGCAGTTCTTC. Residues: CSARPYNEQFF.

This chain links TRBV5-5 with TRBJ2-1; D perhaps matches TRBD2 (5 bases). Trimming left V 8 bases short and J 0 bases short, with 12 bases between. The CDR3 spans 14 residues. Germline values: CDR1 SGHKS, CDR2 YYEKEE (reference sequence). CDR3: CASGSTSSYNEQFF. The CDR3 coding sequence is TGTGCCAGTGGGAGTACCAGCTCCTACAATGAGCAGTTCTTC.